The TCR beta chain under discussion was sequenced for a study of control samples from healthy donors and cancer patients. Germline V gene sequence: CDR1 KGHSH, CDR2 LQKENI. V gave up 3 bases and J gave up 10 bases, with 13 bases separating them. The CDR3 runs 14 residues. Profiling relied on immunoSEQ multiplex PCR, and the TCRdb table lists in-frame clones only, not all of them. Here the sample spans 150,000 to 200,000 clones, approximately 94% being singletons. This sequence joins TRBV18 and TRBJ1-6; D is perhaps TRBD1 (5 bases). Sequences were obtained from blood. This receptor was taken from a man aged 25 to 45 in good health. CDR3 in amino acids: CASSPRGERSPLHF. The CDR3 nucleotides read TGTGCCAGCTCACCCCGGGGGGAGAGATCACCCCTCCACTTT.